The 11 T cell receptor beta chains below all came from one sample that was sequenced in a study of T cells in Graves' hyperthyroidism and ophthalmopathy. Using RNA transcripts as the source, TCR beta CDR3 regions were amplified. The HTBI primer set drove a first-round RT-PCR of the TCR CDR3. TCRdb itself ran the multiplex PCR reads through MiXCR, one entry per CDR3 protein. The sample carries about 600,000 distinct CDR3 sequences, more than 14% recorded once. Sample: blood. The source of these receptors is a woman aged 50 to 60 with Graves' ophthalmopathy.

The V and J genes are TRBV19 and TRBJ2-7; 12 bases map to TRBD1. J gave up 5 bases and V 9 bases, and 11 bases lay outside the gene matches. The CDR3 is 15 residues long. Per germline, CDR1 LNHDA and CDR2 SQIVND (reference sequence). CDR3 in amino acids: CASSGKGQGAHEQYF. The CDR3 bases are TGTGCCAGCTCCGGGAAGGGACAGGGGGCCCACGAGCAGTACTTC.

The chain employs TRBV10-3 and TRBJ2-5; 8 bases agree with TRBD2. Unmatched junction bases numbered 5, after V lost 10 bases and J lost 4 bases. This CDR3 spans 12 amino acids. The germline CDR1 and CDR2 sequences are ENHRY and SYGVKD. CDR3 sequence reads: CATGGAGETQYF. The CDR3 coding sequence is TGTGCCACCGGGGGGGCAGGAGAGACCCAGTACTTC.

This clonotype was seen more than once but under ten times. This chain joins TRBV6-1 and TRBJ1-1; the D is unclear. Trimming pared 5 bases from V and 4 bases from J, leaving 14 bases between. CDR1 and CDR2 from the germline V gene are MNHNS and SASEGT. This CDR3 is 14 amino acids long. The CDR3 spells CASSPMSGLTEAFF. DNA for the CDR3: TGTGCCAGCAGTCCTATGTCCGGGCTCACTGAAGCTTTCTTT.

This clonotype was recorded at least ten times. This rearrangement joins TRBV2 to TRBJ2-2, with TRBD1 identical over 7 bases. The germline CDR1 and CDR2 sequences are SNHLY and FYNNEI. Trimming at V came to 3 bases and at J to 3 bases, leaving 4 bases not matched to a gene. This CDR3 contains 15 residues. For the CDR3, the DNA is TGTGCCAGCAGTGAGGGTAGGGGGCACACCGGGGAGCTGTTTTTT. Amino acid sequence: CASSEGRGHTGELFF.

This clonotype was counted many times. This chain joins TRBV5-6 and TRBJ2-7; D call uncertain. With 0 bases removed from V and 3 bases from J, the gap between germline ends came to 7 bases. CDR3 length: 13 amino acids. Germline CDR1 and CDR2: SGHDT and YYEEEE. CDR3 sequence (DNA): TGTGCCAGCAGCTTGGGAGTTCTCTACGAGCAGTACTTC. This gives the protein CASSLGVLYEQYF.

For the CDR3, the DNA is TGTGCCAGCAGCTTACCCCGAAAGACAGGTTACACCGGGGAGCTGTTTTTT. Its protein product is CASSLPRKTGYTGELFF. The chain has TRBV7-2 and TRBJ2-2; D perhaps matches TRBD1 (6 bases). Germline V gene data show CDR1 as SGHTA and CDR2 as FQGNSA. The V end was cut by 2 bases, the J end by 3 bases, with 16 bases between. The CDR3 consists of 17 residues.

The gene calls are TRBV11-2 and TRBJ1-1, with D unresolved. The V end was cut by 6 bases, the J end by 7 bases, with 24 bases between. The length of the CDR3 is 16 residues. Germline V gene data show CDR1 as SGHAT and CDR2 as FQNNGV. This CDR3 reads CASSRRTTESLNEAFF. The CDR3 region has the DNA TGTGCCAGCAGTCGCCGGACGACCGAATCTCTTAATGAAGCTTTCTTT.

V and J are TRBV5-1 and TRBJ2-7, with D tentatively TRBD1 (6 bases). Germline assignment: CDR1 SGHRS and CDR2 YFSETQ. V was shortened by 5 bases and J by 0 bases, with 15 bases between the two germline ends. The CDR3 runs to 15 residues. This CDR3 reads CASRWDTASSYEQYF. For the CDR3, the DNA is TGCGCCAGCAGGTGGGACACCGCCTCCTCCTACGAGCAGTACTTC.

This clonotype was picked up a small number of times. This chain connects TRBV7-2 to TRBJ1-5; 7 bases are shared with TRBD1. The CDR3 covers 15 residues. With V trimmed by 5 bases and J by 5 bases, 9 bases remained unmatched. CDR1 and CDR2 (germline): SGHTA, FQGNSA. CDR3 in amino acids: CASSPRGSGYQPQHF. The CDR3 region has the DNA TGTGCCAGCAGCCCCAGGGGGTCTGGGTATCAGCCCCAGCATTTT.

This clonotype has a count of ten or more. V is TRBV30 and J is TRBJ2-1; possible D gene TRBD2, 5 bases. The CDR3 has 13 amino acids. Between the trimmed V and J ends, which lost 6 bases and 4 bases, there was a span of 13 bases. Germline assignment: CDR1 GTSNPN and CDR2 SVGIG (reference sequence). The CDR3 DNA reads as TGTGCCTGTCGCTACGGGATTTACAATGAGCAGTTCTTC. Translated, it gives CACRYGIYNEQFF.

The table lists this clonotype with a few counts. The chain couples TRBV20-1 to TRBJ2-7, with D possibly TRBD2 on 5 matching bases. The V end lost 5 bases, the J end lost 5 bases, and 10 bases lay between the germline ends. The germline CDR1 and CDR2 sequences are DFQATT and SNEGSKA (reference sequence). The CDR3 spans 11 residues. CDR3: CSARLGDEQYF. In nucleotides, the CDR3 is TGCAGTGCTCGGCTGGGAGACGAGCAGTACTTC.